Shown below are 17 T cell receptor beta chains from a single sample sequenced in a study of beta chain features in type 1 diabetes. The isolated RNA, all of it, was reverse transcribed, so expressed TCRB transcripts were what got sequenced. Sequencing was performed with immunoSEQ multiplex PCR; in TCRdb, only in-frame clones are kept and a portion is missing. The data show around 280,000 clones, 8% seen once. Source material: central memory CD4+ T cells from blood. The source of these receptors is a woman aged 18-30 years in good health.

This clone came up once. The chain has TRBV27 and TRBJ1-3; the D is unclear. The V and J ends lost 6 bases and 0 bases respectively, with 6 bases between them. This CDR3 spans 13 amino acids. Looked up from germline, CDR1 is MNHEY and CDR2 is SMNVEV (reference sequence). CDR3: CASRPSSGNTIYF. For the CDR3, the DNA is TGTGCCAGCAGACCAAGCTCTGGAAACACCATATATTTT.

There are a few counts of this clone. In nucleotides, the CDR3 is TGTGCCAGCAGCGCAGGGTCTCAAGAGACCCAGTACTTC. It translates to CASSAGSQETQYF. The chain combines TRBV9 with TRBJ2-5; a weak D match, TRBD1 (5 bases). Trimming stripped 3 bases from V and 2 bases from J, with 8 bases between. The CDR3 length is 13 residues. Germline lookup yields CDR1 SGDLS and CDR2 YYNGEE.

This clone was found a few times. The gene calls are TRBV7-3 and TRBJ2-7; 11 bases are a match to TRBD1. The CDR3 has 13 amino acids. The V segment lost 5 bases and the J segment 9 bases; nucleotides outside the gene matches: 6. Germline V lookup: CDR1 SGHTA, CDR2 FQGTGA. The CDR3 spells CASSPGTGGVQYV. For the CDR3, the DNA is TGTGCCAGCAGCCCCGGGACAGGGGGTGTGCAGTACGTC.

The gene calls are TRBV7-8 and TRBJ1-1; perhaps TRBD1 as D (6 bases). V lost 5 bases to trimming and J lost 0 bases, with 7 bases between them. The CDR3 contains 13 residues. Germline CDR1 reads SGHVS; CDR2 reads FQNEAQ. The CDR3 sequence: CASSRGLNTEAFF. CDR3 bases: TGTGCCAGCAGCAGGGGGTTGAACACTGAAGCTTTCTTT.

The chain employs TRBV6-5 and TRBJ2-1, with 8 nucleotides matching TRBD2. The CDR3 has 14 amino acids. The trim removed 2 bases at V and 6 bases at J, leaving 3 bases unmatched. Looked up from germline, CDR1 is MNHEY and CDR2 is SVGAGI. In DNA, the CDR3 is TGTGCCAGCAGTTACAGGCTAGCGGGCAATGAGCAGTTCTTC. Translated, it gives CASSYRLAGNEQFF.

This clone appeared a few times. The chain joins TRBV30 to TRBJ2-5; 8 nucleotides align to TRBD2. The CDR3 consists of 14 residues. Per the germline V gene, CDR1 is GTSNPN and CDR2 is SVGIG (reference sequence). The J segment lost 7 bases and the V segment lost 5 bases, leaving 12 bases of the junction unmatched. CDR3 DNA: TGTGCCTGGCAGGAAGCGGGAGAGGTGGGGACCCAGTACTTC. It specifies CAWQEAGEVGTQYF.

The CDR3 nucleotides read TGTGCCATCAGCCCAGACCTAAGCAATCAGCCCCAGCATTTT. Its protein product is CAISPDLSNQPQHF. The chain recombines TRBV10-3 with TRBJ1-5; D gene unclear. V lost 6 bases and J 1 base, leaving 10 bases between the germline ends. This CDR3 is built from 14 residues. CDR1 and CDR2 (germline): ENHRY, SYGVKD.

This clone was seen more than once but under ten times. The chain recombines TRBV29-1 with TRBJ2-2; 8 bases map to TRBD1. Germline CDR1 and CDR2: SQVTM and ANQGSEA. The CDR3 spans 15 residues. V lost 7 bases to trimming and J lost 3 bases; unmatched junction nucleotides: 10. CDR3 nucleotide sequence: TGCAGCGGCACGCTGGGGGACAGGTACACCGGGGAGCTGTTTTTT. Amino acids: CSGTLGDRYTGELFF.

The rearrangement links TRBV28 to TRBJ2-1, with TRBD2 matching 7 bases. J gave up 9 bases and V 7 bases, and 12 bases lay outside the gene matches. Looked up from germline, CDR1 is MDHEN and CDR2 is SYDVKM. The CDR3 extends over 14 amino acids. CDR3 DNA: TGTGCCAGCACATCATCCCGAACGGGGGGTGAGCAGTTCTTC. It encodes CASTSSRTGGEQFF.

The chain uses TRBV9 and TRBJ2-2; 8 bases match TRBD2. Germline V gives CDR1 SGDLS, CDR2 YYNGEE. V gave up 2 bases and J gave up 4 bases; unmatched junction bases: 4. This CDR3 region has 15 residues. The CDR3 is CASSVHGGATGELFF. As DNA, the CDR3 is TGTGCCAGCAGCGTGCACGGGGGGGCCACCGGGGAGCTGTTTTTT.

This clone showed up just a few times. The J gene is TRBJ2-1, the V gene TRBV27; D is tentatively TRBD1 or TRBD2 (5 bases each). The CDR3 loop spans 14 amino acids. Per the germline V gene, CDR1 is MNHEY and CDR2 is SMNVEV (reference sequence). Trimming left V 6 bases short and J 13 bases short, with 22 bases between. The CDR3 here is CASSLKPPGPAQFF. CDR3 nucleotide sequence: TGTGCCAGCAGCCTTAAACCTCCGGGACCAGCCCAGTTCTTC.

This clone was picked up a small number of times. The sample has other DNA sequences that encode this CDR3 too. V gene TRBV5-1 combines with J gene TRBJ1-1, with D hard to call. The germline V gene has CDR1 SGHRS and CDR2 YFSETQ. The V end lost 2 bases, the J end lost 1 base, and 6 bases lay between the germline ends. This CDR3 has 13 residues. CDR3 DNA sequence: TGCGCCAGCAGCTTTCGACCGAACACTGAAGCTTTCTTT. It codes for CASSFRPNTEAFF.

Many counts were recorded for this clone. The CDR3 coding sequence is TGTGCCTGGAGCAGGGAATCTGGAAACACCATATATTTT. Translation gives CAWSRESGNTIYF. The rearrangement joins TRBV30 to TRBJ1-3; TRBD1 is a possible D gene (5 bases). V shed 3 bases and J shed 1 base, with 7 bases lying between them. This CDR3 has 13 amino acids. Germline values: CDR1 GTSNPN, CDR2 SVGIG (reference sequence).

V is TRBV18 and J is TRBJ1-6, with 11 bases identical to TRBD1. Germline CDR1 is KGHSH and CDR2 is LQKENI. V was pared by 3 bases and J by 8 bases, with 6 bases of the junction left unmatched. CDR3 length: 16 amino acids. CDR3 bases: TGTGCCAGCTCACCGAGCGGGACAGGGGGATATTCACCCCTCCACTTT. Protein product: CASSPSGTGGYSPLHF.

The chain has TRBV2 and TRBJ2-4; 7 positions match TRBD2. J gave up 7 bases and V 8 bases, and 11 bases lay outside the gene matches. This CDR3 is 14 amino acids long. The germline V gene encodes CDR1 SNHLY and CDR2 FYNNEI. The CDR3 sequence: CASGSGVVGNIQYF. As DNA, the CDR3 is TGTGCCAGCGGGAGCGGGGTAGTTGGCAACATTCAGTACTTC.

The rearrangement joins TRBV7-2 to TRBJ2-1, with D perhaps matching TRBD2 (5 bases). Germline lookup yields CDR1 SGHTA and CDR2 FQGNSA. The CDR3 sequence is 13 residues long. The V and J ends lost 9 bases and 4 bases respectively, with 13 bases between them. CDR3 loop: CASAQRRYNEQFF. The CDR3 coding sequence is TGTGCCAGTGCCCAAAGGAGGTACAATGAGCAGTTCTTC.

J is TRBJ2-1 and V is TRBV7-7, with D perhaps matching TRBD1 (6 bases). There are 16 residues in the CDR3. The germline V and J ends were trimmed by 5 bases and 10 bases, with 24 bases remaining between them. Germline CDR1 SSHAT, CDR2 FNYEAQ (reference sequence). This CDR3 reads CASSVGSFTGSQEQFF. The CDR3 DNA reads TGTGCCAGCAGCGTGGGGAGTTTTACAGGGAGCCAAGAGCAGTTCTTC.